This record looks at one TCR beta chain sequence and its context. V lost 2 bases and J lost 4; bases outside the gene matches: 5. The CDR3 length is 14 residues. Germline values: CDR1 SGHRS, CDR2 YFSETQ. TCRdb's copy holds only in-frame clones and misses some; the assay was immunoSEQ multiplex PCR. In the table there are 450,000 to 500,000 clones, less than 90% of which are singletons. This entry is derived from a study of blood T cell repertoires in COVID-19. The sample was PBMCs or T cells enriched from blood (not recorded which). The gene calls are TRBV5-1 and TRBJ2-5; 7 nucleotides agree with TRBD1. This clonotype originated in a woman aged 55-69 years who had recovered from COVID-19. The chain's CDR3 is CASSFDRAGETQYF. For the CDR3, the DNA is TGCGCCAGCAGCTTTGACAGGGCGGGAGAGACCCAGTACTTC.